Listed here is a single T cell receptor (beta chain). It lacks a known antigen. The input lacks base qualities; no much larger clone sits a single base away. A distance of 16 bases separates the germline ends of V and J, which lose 6 bases and 4 bases respectively. There are 14 amino acids in the CDR3, from cysteine to phenylalanine inclusive. Left in the record is the CDR3 DNA by itself, 42 bases read in frame from the first base. CDR1 and CDR2 were assigned from the germline V gene as MDHEN and SYDVKM. Sequencing of the TRB variable region was done with the immunoSEQ hsTCRB v3.0 assay at survey level resolution. The target sequencing depth for TRB was about 40,000-50,000 T-cell genomes per sample. Pooled TRB libraries were sequenced on an Illumina MiSeq with a v3 150-cycle kit. On the authors' methods: Repertoire analysis was performed in R inside a reproducible Nextflow workflow that covered QC, data transformation and analysis. LymphoSeq2, an R package for exploring AIRR-Seq data, was used to implement custom analyses. Four samples that yielded fewer than 5000 total TRB sequences were excluded, so that approximately 200 HIV repertoires were analyzed. Of the 188 retained HIV repertoires, 55 to 60 were collected before and 120 to 130 after ART initiation. Each repertoire was downsampled to 5000 TRB nucleotide sequences, and summary statistics were averaged across 100 downsampling iterations. Only TRB sequences with CDR3 regions of at least seven amino acids were retained for analysis. A Shannon entropy-derived clonality score and the Gini coefficient were used to measure diversity. In the repertoire networks, any two of the top 5000 CDR3 amino acid sequences were linked whenever the two sequences differed by an edit distance of one. For TRB CDR3 amino acid sequences, GLIPH2 was used to predict antigen specificity groups and MHC restriction. To flag known associations with CMV, EBV, HIV or tissue antigens, CDR3 amino acid sequences were compared against VDJdb and McPAS-TCR. Pre-ART, post-ART and control groups were compared with Wilcoxon signed-rank tests and Holm-Bonferroni correction. The table comes from immuneACCESS by way of TCRdb, which keeps in-frame sequences with V and J called. Part of the clones is missing from these tables; in studies checked, under half for an unresolved V gene and the rest for unknown reasons. The V and J calls and clone size are taken from that table; D and trimming were inferred from the DNA. A total of more than 20,000 clones appear in this sample, under 85% of them only once. Roughly 18% of the sample comes from the top ten.

These data belong to a study of long-term antiretroviral therapy in people with HIV (dated by TCRdb to between 2021 and 2023). About the investigation overall: The earliest samples were collected roughly a decade before the 2015 WHO recommendation for immediate ART, at a time when ART was usually postponed until CD4 counts fell. A retrospective serial study tested whether ART initiation and durable HIV suppression were associated with changes in peripheral blood TRB repertoire composition and diversity. A total of 192 cryopreserved PBMC samples came from around 30 adults with confirmed HIV infection and were collected serially over a mean of roughly six years (range 1-12). Among the 30 or so participants with HIV, approximately 10 were female. No cross-contamination during QIAcube processing was shown when test extractions of a monoclonal T-cell line were performed alongside approximately 32 polyclonal samples.

Broad study findings and their caveats: Compared with controls, HIV repertoires had narrower CDR3 length ranges, and the network structure pointed to an antigen-experienced repertoire that shifted only slightly toward naive after ART. The samples span the years 2004 to 2017, and the ART regimens used at that time may not be as effective as current regimens. Because PBMC availability was limited, only the TCR beta chain was sequenced, with no alpha chain pairing. Starting ART was linked to a significant rise in TRB diversity, yet even with long-term ART the diversity remained significantly lower than in transplant donor controls. Expanded TRB clones identified before ART initiation dominated the repertoire across all time points, though the dominance fluctuated and decreased in many PLHIV after ART. Inferences about post-ART repertoire changes are limited because no data were available on ART adherence, viral resistance or therapy changes. Because pre-ART samples had limited cell numbers, unsorted PBMC were profiled rather than sorted CD4+ and CD8+ T cells.

Inclusion was restricted to participants for whom at least one PBMC sample before ART initiation and at least two post-ART samples were available. Treatment was received in the United States of America by all participants with HIV. Before DNA extraction, cryopreserved samples containing roughly 1-10 million PBMC were thawed and washed. At the time of the earliest PBMC sample, participants with HIV were aged between about 20 and 55 years. PBMC samples from each participant spanned 1-4 timepoints before ART initiation and 2-8 timepoints after ART initiation, with a median of 7 samples. For every participant, serial HIV viral load, CD4+ T-cell count, ART history and demographic data were obtained. A Qiagen kit on a QIAcube was used to extract genomic DNA from unsorted PBMC, with samples processed in batches of 12.

This receptor chain uses TRBV28 and TRBJ2-7; perhaps TRBD1 is the D gene, with 6 bases matching. The source was unsorted PBMCs, collected 0.5 years before starting antiretroviral therapy. This receptor was obtained from a middle-aged man with HIV. The CDR3: CASSRPLGQYEQYF. The DNA is as follows: TGTGCCAGCAGCCGACCCCTCGGACAGTACGAGCAGTACTTC. Here the CDR3 is joined to the reference TRBV28 and TRBJ2-7 genes, and the full variable domain is: DVKVTQSSRYLVKRTGEKVFLECVQDMDHENMFWYRQDPGLGLRLIYFSYDVKMKEKGDIPEGYSVSREKKERFSLILESASTNQTSMYLCASSRPLGQYEQYFGPGTRLTVT.